This is a list of T cell receptor beta chains from one sample in a study of T cell responses to AZD1222 COVID-19 vaccine. Clones were read by immunoSEQ multiplex PCR, and TCRdb kept only the in-frame ones, dropping some. The table records about 160,000 clones, around 90% of them present only once. The material was peripheral blood, obtained on day 0 of MenACWY control vaccination. Source of these receptors: an adult in good health. Both conserved end residues are part of each CDR3. A D gene is named only where the DNA matches it firmly. Size values are once, few and many counts, or a class for expanded clones, and some rows have none.

clone size: NA
D gene: NA
J gene: TRBJ2-7
V gene: TRBV5-1
CDR3 protein: CASSSLPQESYEQYF
CDR3 DNA: TGCGCCAGCAGCTCTCTCCCACAGGAGTCCTACGAGCAGTACTTC

clone size: NA
D gene: NA
J gene: TRBJ2-2
V gene: TRBV5-6
CDR3 protein: CASSSSTDSPNTGELFF
CDR3 DNA: TGTGCCAGCAGCTCTTCGACGGACAGCCCGAACACCGGGGAGCTGTTTTTT

clone size: NA
D gene: TRBD1
J gene: TRBJ2-3
V gene: TRBV27
CDR3 protein: CASSPQGVTSTDTQYF
CDR3 DNA: TGTGCCAGCAGTCCACAGGGGGTTACTAGCACAGATACGCAGTATTTT

clone size: NA
D gene: TRBD1
J gene: TRBJ1-4
V gene: TRBV19
CDR3 protein: CASRTGSTNEKLFF
CDR3 DNA: TGTGCCAGTAGGACAGGGAGTACTAATGAAAAACTGTTTTTT

clone size: NA
D gene: TRBD1
J gene: TRBJ1-4
V gene: TRBV3-1/TRBV3-2
CDR3 protein: CASSQADRPGGEKLFF
CDR3 DNA: TGTGCCAGCAGCCAGGCGGACAGGCCGGGAGGTGAAAAACTGTTTTTT

clone size: NA
D gene: TRBD2
J gene: TRBJ2-3
V gene: TRBV5-1
CDR3 protein: CASSFASGFQDTQYF
CDR3 DNA: TGCGCCAGCAGCTTTGCTAGCGGTTTCCAGGATACGCAGTATTTT

clone size: NA
D gene: NA
J gene: TRBJ2-7
V gene: TRBV7-2
CDR3 protein: CASSLGPPVTYEQYF
CDR3 DNA: TGTGCCAGCAGCTTAGGGCCCCCGGTTACCTACGAGCAGTACTTC

clone size: NA
D gene: NA
J gene: TRBJ1-6
V gene: TRBV6-5
CDR3 protein: CASRYRTENSPLHF
CDR3 DNA: TGTGCCAGCAGATATCGCACAGAGAATTCACCCCTCCACTTT

clone size: NA
D gene: NA
J gene: TRBJ1-1
V gene: TRBV5-1
CDR3 protein: CASSLGVNTEAFF
CDR3 DNA: TGCGCCAGCAGCTTGGGGGTAAACACTGAAGCTTTCTTT

clone size: once
D gene: NA
J gene: TRBJ1-1
V gene: TRBV29-1
CDR3 protein: CSGKGSNTEAFF
CDR3 DNA: TGCAGCGGGAAGGGCTCGAACACTGAAGCTTTCTTT

clone size: once
D gene: NA
J gene: TRBJ1-2
V gene: TRBV18
CDR3 protein: CASSPGTPNYGYTF
CDR3 DNA: TGTGCCAGCTCACCAGGCACCCCGAACTATGGCTACACCTTC

clone size: once
D gene: TRBD1
J gene: TRBJ1-6
V gene: TRBV10-3
CDR3 protein: CAISLGTDNSPLHF
CDR3 DNA: TGTGCCATCAGTCTGGGGACAGATAATTCACCCCTCCACTTT

clone size: NA
D gene: NA
J gene: TRBJ1-1
V gene: TRBV29-1
CDR3 protein: CSVGHPNTEAFF
CDR3 DNA: TGCAGCGTCGGACACCCGAACACTGAAGCTTTCTTT

clone size: NA
D gene: TRBD1
J gene: TRBJ2-7
V gene: TRBV27
CDR3 protein: CASSLTGANYEQYF
CDR3 DNA: TGTGCCAGCAGTCTTACAGGGGCCAACTACGAGCAGTACTTC

clone size: NA
D gene: NA
J gene: TRBJ1-2
V gene: TRBV28
CDR3 protein: CASSFYSIHGYTF
CDR3 DNA: TGTGCCAGCAGTTTTTACAGCATACATGGCTACACCTTC

clone size: NA
D gene: TRBD2
J gene: TRBJ2-3
V gene: TRBV10-1
CDR3 protein: CASSASASSGRPTDTQYF
CDR3 DNA: TGCGCCAGCAGTGCAAGCGCGTCTAGCGGGAGGCCGACAGATACGCAGTATTTT

clone size: few
D gene: NA
J gene: TRBJ2-7
V gene: TRBV5-8
CDR3 protein: CASSLAGRYYEQYF
CDR3 DNA: TGTGCCAGCAGCTTGGCAGGCAGGTACTACGAGCAGTACTTC

clone size: NA
D gene: NA
J gene: TRBJ2-2
V gene: TRBV7-9
CDR3 protein: CASSAPTRAGSNTGELFF
CDR3 DNA: TGTGCCAGCAGCGCCCCCACGCGGGCAGGTTCGAACACCGGGGAGCTGTTTTTT

clone size: NA
D gene: NA
J gene: TRBJ1-1
V gene: TRBV5-1
CDR3 protein: CASSTRQTGGTEAFF
CDR3 DNA: TGCGCCAGCAGCACCCGACAGACCGGAGGGACTGAAGCTTTCTTT

clone size: NA
D gene: NA
J gene: TRBJ2-7
V gene: TRBV7-2
CDR3 protein: CASSPDISYEQYF
CDR3 DNA: TGTGCCAGCAGCCCGGACATCTCCTACGAGCAGTACTTC

clone size: once
D gene: NA
J gene: TRBJ1-1
V gene: TRBV29-1
CDR3 protein: CSVSAVTNTEAFF
CDR3 DNA: TGCAGCGTTTCCGCAGTTACGAACACTGAAGCTTTCTTT

clone size: NA
D gene: NA
J gene: TRBJ2-7
V gene: TRBV5-1
CDR3 protein: CASSFSSYEQYF
CDR3 DNA: TGCGCCAGCAGCTTCTCCAGCTACGAGCAGTACTTC

clone size: NA
D gene: TRBD2
J gene: TRBJ2-1
V gene: TRBV9
CDR3 protein: CASSVGSSGDEQFF
CDR3 DNA: TGTGCCAGCAGCGTAGGGAGTAGCGGGGATGAGCAGTTCTTC

clone size: NA
D gene: TRBD1
J gene: TRBJ2-7
V gene: TRBV30
CDR3 protein: CAWIQGARQYF
CDR3 DNA: TGTGCCTGGATACAGGGGGCAAGGCAGTACTTC

clone size: NA
D gene: NA
J gene: TRBJ1-2
V gene: TRBV5-1
CDR3 protein: CASSLEWGANYGYTF
CDR3 DNA: TGCGCCAGCAGCTTGGAGTGGGGAGCTAACTATGGCTACACCTTC

clone size: NA
D gene: NA
J gene: TRBJ1-2
V gene: TRBV28
CDR3 protein: CASSPRQHHSNYGYTF
CDR3 DNA: TGTGCCAGCAGTCCGAGACAGCACCACTCTAACTATGGCTACACCTTC

clone size: NA
D gene: NA
J gene: TRBJ2-7
V gene: TRBV9
CDR3 protein: CASSVAGGGAGADEQYF
CDR3 DNA: TGTGCCAGCAGCGTAGCTGGGGGAGGGGCAGGGGCAGATGAGCAGTACTTC

clone size: NA
D gene: NA
J gene: TRBJ1-1
V gene: TRBV2
CDR3 protein: CASSPYTATGEAFF
CDR3 DNA: TGTGCCAGCAGTCCTTATACGGCGACAGGTGAAGCTTTCTTT

clone size: NA
D gene: NA
J gene: TRBJ2-5
V gene: TRBV7-9
CDR3 protein: CASSPAGGPETQYF
CDR3 DNA: TGTGCCAGCAGCCCTGCTGGGGGGCCGGAGACCCAGTACTTC

clone size: once
D gene: TRBD2
J gene: TRBJ2-1
V gene: TRBV4-2
CDR3 protein: CASSQGTSGTYNEQFF
CDR3 DNA: TGTGCCAGCAGCCAGGGAACTAGCGGGACCTACAATGAGCAGTTCTTC

clone size: NA
D gene: TRBD1
J gene: TRBJ1-2
V gene: TRBV7-2
CDR3 protein: CASSPGTGVYGYTF
CDR3 DNA: TGTGCCAGTTCACCCGGGACAGGGGTCTATGGCTACACCTTC

clone size: NA
D gene: TRBD1
J gene: TRBJ1-2
V gene: TRBV5-4
CDR3 protein: CASSDRDRASGYTF
CDR3 DNA: TGTGCCAGCAGCGACCGGGACAGGGCCTCGGGCTACACCTTC

clone size: NA
D gene: NA
J gene: TRBJ1-5
V gene: TRBV6-5
CDR3 protein: CASSYRQGGQPQHF
CDR3 DNA: TGTGCCAGCAGTTATAGGCAGGGTGGCCAGCCCCAGCATTTT

clone size: NA
D gene: NA
J gene: TRBJ1-4
V gene: TRBV2
CDR3 protein: CASSELTGTNEKLFF
CDR3 DNA: TGTGCCAGCAGTGAGTTGACGGGTACTAATGAAAAACTGTTTTTT

clone size: NA
D gene: NA
J gene: TRBJ1-1
V gene: TRBV13
CDR3 protein: CASSLVAGSTEAFF
CDR3 DNA: TGTGCCAGCAGCTTAGTGGCGGGGAGCACTGAAGCTTTCTTT

clone size: NA
D gene: TRBD1
J gene: TRBJ1-4
V gene: TRBV5-8
CDR3 protein: CASSFSTGGIEKLFF
CDR3 DNA: TGTGCCAGCAGCTTTTCTACAGGGGGCATTGAAAAACTGTTTTTT

clone size: NA
D gene: TRBD2
J gene: TRBJ2-5
V gene: TRBV9
CDR3 protein: CASSLAGGEETQYF
CDR3 DNA: TGTGCCAGCAGTCTAGCGGGAGGAGAAGAGACCCAGTACTTC

clone size: NA
D gene: NA
J gene: TRBJ1-2
V gene: TRBV6-1
CDR3 protein: CASSEGGSDYGYTF
CDR3 DNA: TGTGCCAGCAGTGAAGGGGGTAGCGACTATGGCTACACCTTC

clone size: once
D gene: TRBD2
J gene: TRBJ2-5
V gene: TRBV19
CDR3 protein: CASSIGSGSRETQYF
CDR3 DNA: TGTGCCAGTAGTATAGGTAGCGGGAGCAGGGAGACCCAGTACTTC

clone size: NA
D gene: NA
J gene: TRBJ2-3
V gene: TRBV19
CDR3 protein: CASRDLLTDTQYF
CDR3 DNA: TGTGCCAGTAGGGACTTACTCACAGATACGCAGTATTTT